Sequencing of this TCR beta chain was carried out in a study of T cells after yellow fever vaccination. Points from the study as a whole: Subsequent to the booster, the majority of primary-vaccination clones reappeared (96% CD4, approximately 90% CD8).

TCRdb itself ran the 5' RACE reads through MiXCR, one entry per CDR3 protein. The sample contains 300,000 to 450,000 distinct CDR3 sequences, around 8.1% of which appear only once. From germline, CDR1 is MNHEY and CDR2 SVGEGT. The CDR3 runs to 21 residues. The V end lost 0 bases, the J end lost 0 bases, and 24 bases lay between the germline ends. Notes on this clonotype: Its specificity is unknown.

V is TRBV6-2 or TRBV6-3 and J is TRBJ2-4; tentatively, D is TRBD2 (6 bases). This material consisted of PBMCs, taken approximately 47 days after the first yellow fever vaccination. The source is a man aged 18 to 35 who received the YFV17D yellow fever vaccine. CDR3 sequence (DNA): TGTGCCAGCAGTTACTCAGCGCCACGGCGCGCGGGACTTGTAGCCAAAAACATTCAGTACTTC. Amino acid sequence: CASSYSAPRRAGLVAKNIQYF.